This TCR beta chain is from a study of T cells in Graves' hyperthyroidism and ophthalmopathy. Amplified TCR beta CDR3 regions came from RNA transcripts. The TCR CDR3 was amplified in a first-round RT-PCR using the HTBI primer set. TCRdb used MiXCR to reprocess the multiplex PCR reads, holding one entry per CDR3 protein. The data show about 740,000 distinct CDR3 sequences, 11% to 15% seen once. This clonotype has a count of ten or more. Its antigen remains unknown. PBMCs stemmed from less than 13 ml fresh peripheral blood. Study-wide results and caveats: Within blood appeared most thyroid clonotypes that had expanded above 0.001. Separation of ophthalmopathy from stable hyperthyroidism was achieved by a 13 V-J model.

CDR3 length: 13 residues. The V end lost 3 bases, the J end lost 8 bases, and 11 bases lay between the germline ends. Sequenced material: blood. This sequence joins TRBV12-3 or TRBV12-4 and TRBJ2-1, with D maybe TRBD2 (6 bases). The sequence was collected from a woman between 18 and 29 years old with Graves' hyperthyroidism. CDR3 protein: CASSFAGEDEQFF. The CDR3 bases are TGTGCCAGCAGTTTCGCCGGGGAGGATGAGCAGTTCTTC.